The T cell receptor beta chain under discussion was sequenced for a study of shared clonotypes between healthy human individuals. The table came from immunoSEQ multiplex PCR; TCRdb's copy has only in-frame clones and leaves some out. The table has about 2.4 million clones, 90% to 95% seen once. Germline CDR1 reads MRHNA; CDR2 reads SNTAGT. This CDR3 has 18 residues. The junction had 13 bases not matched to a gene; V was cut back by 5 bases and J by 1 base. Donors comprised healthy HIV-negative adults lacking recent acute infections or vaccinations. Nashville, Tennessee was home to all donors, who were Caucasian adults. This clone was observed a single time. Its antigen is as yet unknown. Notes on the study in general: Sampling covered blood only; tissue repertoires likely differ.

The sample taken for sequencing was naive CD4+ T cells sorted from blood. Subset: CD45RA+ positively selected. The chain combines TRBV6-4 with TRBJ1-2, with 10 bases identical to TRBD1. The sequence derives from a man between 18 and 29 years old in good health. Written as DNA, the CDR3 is TGTGCCAGCAGTCGACCGGCGGGACAGGGGACCCGTAACTATGGCTACACCTTC. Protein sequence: CASSRPAGQGTRNYGYTF.